This is a list of T cell receptor beta chains from one sample in a study of OX40 agonist ivuxolimab in advanced cancers. Data came from immunoSEQ multiplex PCR; TCRdb stores just in-frame clones and leaves some out. Of just under 100,000 clones listed, 94% are singletons. The specimen was CD4+ or CD8+ T cells sorted from blood, collected in a trial of the OX40 agonist ivuxolimab. These receptors originate from an adult with an advanced solid tumor such as melanoma, head and neck, liver or kidney cancer. Each CDR3 is given with its conserved first and last residue. D genes are given only for firm matches. Size is stated for part of the rows, as once, few or many counts, or as a class when the clone is expanded.

TRBJ2-7,TRBV7-2,NA,NA,TGTGCCAGCAGCCCACTAACGGGGCGGCGGTACGAGCAGTACTTC,CASSPLTGRRYEQYF
TRBJ2-7,TRBV7-2,NA,NA,TGTGCCAGCAGCTTAGGTCCGGGACAATCCTACGAGCAGTACTTC,CASSLGPGQSYEQYF
TRBJ2-3,TRBV15,NA,NA,TGTGCCACCAGCGAAAGGAGGGAGGATACGCAGTATTTT,CATSERREDTQYF
TRBJ1-2,TRBV7-1,NA,NA,TGTGCCAGCAGCTTCTTGGGGTATGGCTACACCTTC,CASSFLGYGYTF
TRBJ1-2,TRBV7-2,NA,TRBD1,TGTGCCAGCAGTCGCACAACGGGCGCAGGGGGCGGGAGTGTGAGAGGCTACACCTTC,CASSRTTGAGGGSVRGYTF
TRBJ2-5,TRBV20-1,NA,NA,TGCAGTGCTAGTGGGGAGACCCAGTACTTC,CSASGETQYF
TRBJ1-1,TRBV28,NA,NA,TGTGCCAGCAGTTTAACCACTGAAGCTTTCTTT,CASSLTTEAFF
TRBJ2-7,TRBV18,NA,NA,TGTGCCAGCTCACCTCAGGGGTCTTCCTACGAGCAGTACTTC,CASSPQGSSYEQYF
TRBJ1-2,TRBV5-8,NA,TRBD1,TGTGCCAGCAGCCCGAAAGTGGGGCAGGGGGCGCCGGGCTACACCTTC,CASSPKVGQGAPGYTF
TRBJ2-5,TRBV7-2,few,NA,TGTGCCAGCAGCTTAGGGCGGCTCGGAGAGACCCAGTACTTC,CASSLGRLGETQYF
TRBJ1-2,TRBV4-3,NA,NA,TGCGCCAGCAGCCCCCATGCTTCGGGGGGAGCTAACTATGGCTACACCTTC,CASSPHASGGANYGYTF
TRBJ2-5,TRBV5-4,once,TRBD1,TGTGCCAGCAGCTTGGCTGGGACAGGACGACTCCAAGAGACCCAGTACTTC,CASSLAGTGRLQETQYF
TRBJ2-2,TRBV5-4,NA,TRBD2,TGTGCCAGCAGCCGAACCCCCGGGAGGGGCGGCACCGGGGAGCTGTTTTTT,CASSRTPGRGGTGELFF
TRBJ2-3,TRBV29-1,NA,TRBD1,TGCAGCGTTGGGACAGGGGGCGATACGCAGTATTTT,CSVGTGGDTQYF
TRBJ2-1,TRBV10-3,NA,NA,TGTGCCATCAGTGGACCCGTGAACAATGAGCAGTTCTTC,CAISGPVNNEQFF
TRBJ1-2,TRBV7-2,few,NA,TGTGCCAGCAGCATCACCACAGGGCATCATGGCTACACCTTC,CASSITTGHHGYTF
TRBJ1-5,TRBV9,NA,NA,TGTGCCAGCAGCGTAGGTCCAGAATCTAGCAATCAGCCCCAGCATTTT,CASSVGPESSNQPQHF
TRBJ1-3,TRBV5-1,once,NA,TGCGCCAGCAGCCCCACGTTCTCTGGAAACACCATATATTTT,CASSPTFSGNTIYF
TRBJ1-6,TRBV27,once,TRBD1,TGTGCCAGCGGACAATGGAGGGCAGGGGGAGGTTCACCCCTCCACTTT,CASGQWRAGGGSPLHF
TRBJ2-2,TRBV6-6,NA,TRBD1,TGTGCCAGCAGTTCCGGGACAGGGAACACCGGGGAGCTGTTTTTT,CASSSGTGNTGELFF
TRBJ2-1,TRBV7-2,NA,TRBD2,TGTGCCAGCAGCTTAGCGCTAAGTAGCGGGAAATACAATGAGCAGTTCTTC,CASSLALSSGKYNEQFF
TRBJ1-5,TRBV6-6,NA,NA,TGTGCCAGCTTACGGATTAGCAATCAGCCCCAGCATTTT,CASLRISNQPQHF
TRBJ1-3,TRBV18,NA,TRBD1,TGTGCCAGCTCACCAGCCGGGACAGGGGGCCGGGACGGAAACACCATATATTTT,CASSPAGTGGRDGNTIYF
TRBJ2-3,TRBV4-1,NA,NA,TGCGCCAGCAGCCAAGATAAGGCAACAGATACGCAGTATTTT,CASSQDKATDTQYF
TRBJ1-1,TRBV6-5,NA,TRBD1,TGTGCCAGCAGCCGACAGGGGTTGGACACTGAAGCTTTCTTT,CASSRQGLDTEAFF
TRBJ2-3,TRBV4-3,NA,NA,TGCGCCAGCAGCCAAGATCGGGCCGGGGCACGCACAGATACGCAGTATTTT,CASSQDRAGARTDTQYF
TRBJ1-2,TRBV5-1,NA,NA,TGCGCCAGCAGCTTGGGAGAGACACCGACTAACTATGGCTACACCTTC,CASSLGETPTNYGYTF
TRBJ2-1,TRBV14,once,TRBD2,TGTGCCAGCAGCCAACTAGCGGGGGGGAAGGGTAGGGAGCAGTTCTTC,CASSQLAGGKGREQFF
TRBJ2-7,TRBV28,NA,TRBD2,TGTGCCAGCAGGTACCTAGCGGGAGGGTCCTACGAGCAGTACTTC,CASRYLAGGSYEQYF
TRBJ2-2,TRBV7-3,NA,NA,TGTGCCAGCAGCTTCGGTGCAGGCGGATCCGGGGAGCTGTTTTTT,CASSFGAGGSGELFF
TRBJ2-2,TRBV28,NA,TRBD2,TGTGCCAGCAGTTTAAGTCTAGCGGGAGGCGCTGCGGAGCTGTTTTTT,CASSLSLAGGAAELFF
TRBJ1-1,TRBV28,NA,TRBD1,TGTGCCAGCAGTTGGGACAGCCTGACTGAAGCTTTCTTT,CASSWDSLTEAFF
TRBJ1-4,TRBV2,NA,NA,TGTGCCAGCAGTTGGACGGGGGAGTGGGAAAAACTGTTTTTT,CASSWTGEWEKLFF
TRBJ2-3,TRBV15,NA,NA,TGTGCCACCAGCAGAAGACAGGTGTACACAGATACGCAGTATTTT,CATSRRQVYTDTQYF
TRBJ2-1,TRBV7-7,NA,TRBD1,TGTGCTAGCAGCTTGGGGACAGGGTTGGATGAGCAGTTCTTC,CASSLGTGLDEQFF
TRBJ1-2,TRBV9,NA,TRBD1,TGTGCCAGCAGCGTAGACAGGGGAGGATTAGGCGGCTACACCTTC,CASSVDRGGLGGYTF
TRBJ1-1,TRBV5-5,NA,TRBD1,TGTGCCAGCAGCCTTGTAGGGGGCGAGAGAGCTTTCTTT,CASSLVGGERAFF